Shown below are 25 T cell receptor beta chains from a single sample sequenced in a study of T cells in narcolepsy. Generated by immunoSEQ multiplex PCR, the TCRdb table keeps only in-frame clones and is missing some. The table shows 25,000 to 35,000 clones, with 75% to 90% occurring only once. The sequencing input was memory (CD45RA-) CD4+ T cells from blood. The receptors derive from a human donor in good health.

The chain links TRBV5-1 to TRBJ2-5; D perhaps matches TRBD1 (6 bases). CDR3 length: 15 amino acids. CDR1 is SGHRS, CDR2 YFSETQ, per germline. Trimming took off 4 bases at V and 1 base at J, with 14 bases between the two ends. The CDR3 bases are TGCGCCAGCAGCCCTATTGGGACACTCCAAGAGACCCAGTACTTC. This gives the protein CASSPIGTLQETQYF. The full variable domain, its missing parts supplied by reference TRBV5-1 and TRBJ2-5, is KAGVTQTPRYLIKTRGQQVTLSCSPISGHRSVSWYQQTPGQGLQFLFEYFSETQRNKGNFPGRFSGRQFSNSRSEMNVSTLELGDSALYLCASSPIGTLQETQYFGPGTRLLVL.

The chain couples TRBV18 to TRBJ1-5; perhaps TRBD1 as D (5 bases). The DNA matches TRBJ2-3 better at its end, which makes the J call doubtful. The CDR3 runs 14 residues. CDR1 is KGHSH and CDR2 is LQKENI in the germline V gene. The DNA for the CDR3 is TGTGCCAGCTCACCGACCTATGGGGCCTTAGCCCAGTATTTT. Residues: CASSPTYGALAQYF.

The chain employs TRBV10-2 and TRBJ1-2; D unresolved. Germline CDR1 is WSHSY and CDR2 is SAAADI. The CDR3 spans 13 residues. V lost 3 bases and J lost 1, with 6 bases in between. CDR3 in amino acids: CASSDALNYGYTF. The CDR3 DNA reads TGCGCCAGCAGTGATGCGCTTAACTATGGCTACACCTTC.

This rearrangement joins TRBV10-3 to TRBJ1-1; D is unclear. V was clipped by 10 bases and J by 3 bases, with 9 bases between them. CDR3 length: 11 amino acids. Germline V gene lookup returns CDR1 ENHRY and CDR2 SYGVKD. CDR3 coding DNA: TGTGCCACGATGATGGACACTGAAGCTTTCTTT. It specifies CATMMDTEAFF.

The chain employs TRBV7-2 and TRBJ1-3; 7 nucleotides align to TRBD1. The CDR3 spans 16 residues. V was clipped by 1 base and J by 3 bases; unmatched bases: 6. Germline values: CDR1 SGHTA, CDR2 FQGNSA. CDR3 amino acids: CASSLGQGNDGNTIYF. CDR3 in DNA: TGTGCCAGCAGCTTAGGACAGGGTAATGATGGAAACACCATATATTTT.

The CDR3 spells CASSVSGGLYNEQFF. In nucleotides, the CDR3 is TGTGCCAGCAGTGTCTCGGGGGGCCTCTACAATGAGCAGTTCTTC. This chain connects TRBV2 to TRBJ2-1, with a possible D match to TRBD2 (7 bases). CDR3 length equals 15 residues. The ends were cut back, 4 bases at V and 3 bases at J, with 13 bases in the middle. Germline V gives CDR1 SNHLY, CDR2 FYNNEI.

The chain couples TRBV4-3 to TRBJ1-4, with D possibly matching TRBD1 (6 bases). CDR1 is LGHNA, CDR2 YSLEER, per germline. The CDR3 runs to 16 residues. V lost 4 bases to trimming and J lost 7 bases, with 19 bases between them. Here the CDR3 DNA reads TGCGCCAGCAGCCCCCCACGGGGGGCGCGCATTGAAAAACTGTTTTTT. Its translation: CASSPPRGARIEKLFF.

The CDR3 here is CASSQGVLDRGYTEAFF. In nucleotides, the CDR3 is TGCGCCAGCAGCCAAGGCGTGTTGGACAGGGGGTACACTGAAGCTTTCTTT. The chain is built from TRBV4-1 and TRBJ1-1; 10 nucleotides align to TRBD1. V lost 1 base, J lost 3 bases, and 8 bases stayed unmatched. CDR1 is MGHRA and CDR2 is YSYEKL in the germline V gene. CDR3 length: 17 residues.

The rearrangement uses TRBV9 and TRBJ2-5; the D gene is possibly TRBD1 (6 bases). Germline loops: CDR1 SGDLS, CDR2 YYNGEE. V was clipped by 3 bases and J by 1 base, with 10 bases between them. The CDR3 consists of 14 residues. CDR3 region: CASSGRDIQETQYF. CDR3 nucleotides: TGTGCCAGCAGCGGCCGGGACATCCAAGAGACCCAGTACTTC.

The rearrangement joins TRBV28 to TRBJ1-1; D is ambiguous. Trimming shortened V by 1 base and J by 2 bases, and 8 bases separated the two germline ends. Germline V lookup: CDR1 MDHEN, CDR2 SYDVKM. This CDR3 contains 14 residues. The CDR3 loop reads CASSLFGSNTEAFF. CDR3 nucleotides: TGTGCCAGCAGTTTATTCGGCAGTAACACTGAAGCTTTCTTT. Based on the CDR3 plus reference TRBV28 and TRBJ1-1, the full variable domain is DVKVTQSSRYLVKRTGEKVFLECVQDMDHENMFWYRQDPGLGLRLIYFSYDVKMKEKGDIPEGYSVSREKKERFSLILESASTNQTSMYLCASSLFGSNTEAFFGQGTRLTVV.

The CDR3 region is CAISELGSYNEQFF. CDR3 coding DNA: TGTGCCATCAGTGAGCTAGGCTCCTACAATGAGCAGTTCTTC. The genes are TRBV10-3 and TRBJ2-1; D gene unclear. Germline CDR1 reads ENHRY; CDR2 reads SYGVKD. V was trimmed by 2 bases and J by 0 bases, leaving 5 bases between them. The CDR3 spans 14 residues.

For the CDR3, the DNA is TGTGCCAGCACCTCCCCTGGAGGCACTGAAGCTTTCTTT. It is translated as CASTSPGGTEAFF. This sequence joins TRBV28 and TRBJ1-1, with D hard to call. The germline CDR1 and CDR2 sequences are MDHEN and SYDVKM. This CDR3 is built from 13 residues. V was shortened by 7 bases and J by 4 bases, with 13 bases between the two germline ends.

This chain joins TRBV9 and TRBJ2-1, with D tentatively TRBD1 or TRBD2 (5 bases each). Trimming pared 0 bases from V and 9 bases from J, leaving 10 bases between. In germline, CDR1 is SGDLS, CDR2 YYNGEE. This CDR3 has 13 residues. The CDR3: CASSVALGVEQFF. CDR3 nucleotide sequence: TGTGCCAGCAGCGTAGCGTTGGGGGTTGAGCAGTTCTTC. The full variable domain, rest sourced from reference TRBV9 and TRBJ2-1, is DSGVTQTPKHLITATGQRVTLRCSPRSGDLSVYWYQQSLDQGLQFLIQYYNGEERAKGNILERFSAQQFPDLHSELNLSSLELGDSALYFCASSVALGVEQFFGPGTRLTVL.

V and J are TRBV7-9 and TRBJ2-5, with no clear D. Trimming pared 1 base from V and 7 bases from J, leaving 7 bases between. CDR1 and CDR2 from the germline V gene are SEHNR and FQNEAQ (reference sequence). CDR3 length: 12 amino acids. The CDR3 DNA is TGTGCCAGCAGCTTAGGAATGGGGACCCAGTACTTC. Translation: CASSLGMGTQYF. Drawing the rest from reference TRBV7-9 and TRBJ2-5, the complete variable domain is DTGVSQNPRHKITKRGQNVTFRCDPISEHNRLYWYRQTLGQGPEFLTYFQNEAQLEKSRLLSDRFSAERPKGSFSTLEIQRTEQGDSAMYLCASSLGMGTQYFGPGTRLLVL.

The chain carries TRBV6-1 and TRBJ1-1, with D hard to call. Trimming removed 6 bases at V and 0 bases at J, with 14 bases between. This CDR3 has 15 amino acids. Germline V lookup: CDR1 MNHNS, CDR2 SASEGT. CDR3 in amino acids: CASSRVLTMNTEAFF. The DNA of the CDR3 is TGTGCCAGCAGCCGGGTCCTCACTATGAACACTGAAGCTTTCTTT.

In nucleotides, the CDR3 is TGCGCCAGCAGCCAAGATCACGCGGAACTAGCCAAAAACATTCAGTACTTC. Its protein is CASSQDHAELAKNIQYF. The chain carries TRBV4-1 and TRBJ2-4; D unclear. The CDR3 totals 17 residues. CDR1 MGHRA and CDR2 YSYEKL come from the germline V gene. V lost 0 bases to trimming and J lost 0 bases, with 12 bases between them.

V usage is TRBV27 and J usage is TRBJ1-3, with no clear D. Germline CDR1 is MNHEY and CDR2 is SMNVEV (reference sequence). This CDR3 spans 14 amino acids. V lost 5 bases to trimming and J lost 0 bases, with 8 bases between them. The CDR3 coding sequence is TGTGCCAGCAGTCCCCGGTTCTCTGGAAACACCATATATTTT. Its protein product is CASSPRFSGNTIYF.

The CDR3 DNA is TGTGCCAGCAGTCCGACGACGGTAGTCAATGAGCAGTTCTTC. This sequence encodes CASSPTTVVNEQFF. The chain employs TRBV28 and TRBJ2-1; D gene uncertain. This CDR3 region has 14 residues. Germline lookup yields CDR1 MDHEN and CDR2 SYDVKM. Trimming took 5 bases from V and 6 from J, leaving 14 bases between them.

The chain links TRBV6-1 to TRBJ2-1; 9 bases align to TRBD2. Germline CDR1 and CDR2: MNHNS and SASEGT. The CDR3 is 13 residues long. J was trimmed by 13 bases and V by 6 bases; bases with no gene match: 10. This CDR3 reads CASRFTLAGAQFF. CDR3 in DNA: TGTGCCAGCAGGTTCACCTTAGCGGGAGCCCAGTTCTTC.

This chain links TRBV27 with TRBJ1-5, with D hard to call. Trimming pared 0 bases from V and 0 bases from J, leaving 6 bases between. The CDR3 loop spans 15 amino acids. Per the germline V gene, CDR1 is MNHEY and CDR2 is SMNVEV (reference sequence). In DNA, the CDR3 is TGTGCCAGCAGTTTATCGGTAAATAGCAATCAGCCCCAGCATTTT. Its protein is CASSLSVNSNQPQHF.

This chain connects TRBV6-1 to TRBJ2-7, with D maybe TRBD1 (7 bases). Germline V lookup: CDR1 MNHNS, CDR2 SASEGT. This CDR3 is built from 14 residues. The germline V and J ends were trimmed by 7 bases and 1 base, with 14 bases remaining between them. CDR3 nucleotide sequence: TGTGCCAGCAACACGGCAGGGGGGTCCTACGAGCAGTACGTC. Amino acids: CASNTAGGSYEQYV.

The rearrangement uses TRBV27 and TRBJ2-3; 15 nucleotides agree with TRBD2. Germline CDR1 MNHEY, CDR2 SMNVEV (reference sequence). The V segment lost 6 bases and the J segment 3 bases; nucleotides outside the gene matches: 7. This CDR3 comprises 17 residues. The CDR3 DNA is TGTGCCAGCAGGGGACTAGCGGGGGGCATGGGTACAGATACGCAGTATTTT. This translates into CASRGLAGGMGTDTQYF.

A single count supports this clone. The chain employs TRBV5-1 and TRBJ2-3, with TRBD2 identical over 7 bases. The CDR3 is made up of 15 amino acids. Germline CDR1 reads SGHRS; CDR2 reads YFSETQ. The V gene end was trimmed by 0 bases and the J gene end by 2 bases; junction bases not matched to a gene: 3. CDR3 amino acids: CASSLGLALTDTQYF. The CDR3 coding sequence is TGCGCCAGCAGCTTGGGACTAGCTCTCACAGATACGCAGTATTTT. Filled out from reference TRBV5-1 and TRBJ2-3, the complete variable domain reads KAGVTQTPRYLIKTRGQQVTLSCSPISGHRSVSWYQQTPGQGLQFLFEYFSETQRNKGNFPGRFSGRQFSNSRSEMNVSTLELGDSALYLCASSLGLALTDTQYFGPGTRLTVL.

The chain has TRBV28 and TRBJ1-2; no clear D. The V gene's germline CDR1 is MDHEN and CDR2 SYDVKM. The CDR3 has 16 amino acids. With 3 bases removed from V and 7 bases from J, the gap between germline ends came to 21 bases. CDR3 sequence (DNA): TGTGCCAGCAGTTTGATTGTAGGTACAGTGGAGGTTGGCTACACCTTC. Protein: CASSLIVGTVEVGYTF.

The sample holds a few counts of this clone. V gene TRBV12-5 combines with J gene TRBJ1-6; the D is unclear. The CDR3 loop spans 13 amino acids. In germline, CDR1 is LGHNT, CDR2 FRNRAP. Trimming pared 5 bases from V and 7 bases from J, leaving 9 bases between. CDR3 residues: CASGLFLNSPLHF. The CDR3, as DNA: TGTGCTAGTGGTCTATTTCTGAATTCACCCCTCCACTTT. The entire variable domain, with the rest obtained from reference TRBV12-5 and TRBJ1-6, is as follows: DARVTQTPRHKVTEMGQEVTMRCQPILGHNTVFWYRQTMMQGLELLAYFRNRAPLDDSGMPKDRFSAEMPDATLATLKIQPSEPRDSAVYFCASGLFLNSPLHFGNGTRLTVT.